This T cell receptor beta chain stems from a study of T cell responses to AZD1222 COVID-19 vaccine. The CDR3 runs 16 residues. V shed 6 bases, J shed 4 bases, and the junction held 11 bases outside the gene matches. The germline gives CDR1 MNHEY, CDR2 SMNVEV (reference sequence). Only in-frame clones appear in the TCRdb table, and some are missing; sequencing was by immunoSEQ multiplex PCR. This table holds approximately 160,000 clones, 85% to 95% found once. The sequenced sample was peripheral blood, obtained 28 days after the second AZD1222 dose. The receptor comes from an adult who received the AZD1222 COVID-19 vaccine. The rearrangement joins TRBV27 to TRBJ2-3, with TRBD2 matching 9 bases. CDR3 in DNA: TGTGCCAGCAGCCACCCCGGGACTAGCAGGGCAGATACGCAGTATTTT. Translation gives CASSHPGTSRADTQYF.